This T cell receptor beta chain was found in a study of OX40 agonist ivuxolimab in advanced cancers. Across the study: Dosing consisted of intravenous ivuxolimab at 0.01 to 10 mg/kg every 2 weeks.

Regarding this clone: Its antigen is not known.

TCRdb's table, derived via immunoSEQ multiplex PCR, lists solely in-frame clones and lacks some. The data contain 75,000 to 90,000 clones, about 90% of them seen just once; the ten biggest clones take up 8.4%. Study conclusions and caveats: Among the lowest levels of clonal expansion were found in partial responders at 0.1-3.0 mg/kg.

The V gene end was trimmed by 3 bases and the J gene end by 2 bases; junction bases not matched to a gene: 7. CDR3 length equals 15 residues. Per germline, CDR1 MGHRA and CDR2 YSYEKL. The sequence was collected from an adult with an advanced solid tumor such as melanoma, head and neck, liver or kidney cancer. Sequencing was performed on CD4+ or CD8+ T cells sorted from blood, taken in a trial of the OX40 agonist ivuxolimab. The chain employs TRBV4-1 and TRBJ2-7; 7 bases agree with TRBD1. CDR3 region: CASSQSGDRTYEQYF. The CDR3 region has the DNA TGCGCCAGCAGCCAGAGTGGGGACAGAACCTACGAGCAGTACTTC.